These T cell receptor beta chains were read from a single sample in a study of cytomegalovirus exposure and HLA in healthy donors. The repertoire was sequenced with immunoSEQ multiplex PCR; TCRdb's copy has only in-frame clones and lacks some. The table shows 120,000 to 150,000 clones, with around three quarters occurring only once. Sample: PBMCs. Receptors were obtained from a middle-aged woman in good health and CMV-seropositive. CDR3s include the opening cysteine and the closing phenylalanine or tryptophan. The D gene is left open where the match is weak. Part of the rows lack a size; the others show once, few, many or a class for expanded clones.

D	J	length	V	size	DNA	CDR3
TRBD1	TRBJ1-6	15	TRBV4-2	-	TGTGCCAGCAGCCTTGATACAGGGGGAAGATCACCCCTCCACTTT	CASSLDTGGRSPLHF
-	TRBJ1-1	15	TRBV5-5	-	TGTGCCAGCAGCTTGGTGACTTTTACCGACACTGAAGCTTTCTTT	CASSLVTFTDTEAFF
-	TRBJ2-1	15	TRBV27	-	TGTGTCAGCAGTCAACGCGGGACTCCTACCGGTGAGCAGTTCTTC	CVSSQRGTPTGEQFF
TRBD1	TRBJ2-1	15	TRBV13	-	TGTGCCAGCACTGACAGGGCAGTCCCCTACAATGAGCAGTTCTTC	CASTDRAVPYNEQFF
-	TRBJ1-2	13	TRBV10-3	-	TGTGCCATCAGTGCGCGGGCTGGCTATGGCTACACCTTC	CAISARAGYGYTF
TRBD2	TRBJ2-1	14	TRBV7-2	few	TGTGCCAGCAGCTTGACTAGCCATGACAATGAGCAGTTCTTC	CASSLTSHDNEQFF
-	TRBJ2-7	14	TRBV28	-	TGTGCCAGCAGTTCGACCCGACAGCTGTACGAGCAGTACTTC	CASSSTRQLYEQYF
TRBD1	TRBJ2-7	15	TRBV6-1	-	TGTGCCAGCACCGATGGGGGACAGGGGTCCTACGAGCAGTACTTC	CASTDGGQGSYEQYF
-	TRBJ1-6	13	TRBV28	few	TGTGCCAGCACCCGAGTCACAGATTCACCCCTCCACTTT	CASTRVTDSPLHF
TRBD2	TRBJ2-5	16	TRBV9	-	TGTGCCAGCAGCCTGACTCCCGGGACTAGGTCCGAGACCCAGTACTTC	CASSLTPGTRSETQYF
-	TRBJ1-5	10	TRBV19	few	TGTGCGGCGGGCCCTACAAACCAGCATTTT	CAAGPTNQHF
-	TRBJ1-2	12	TRBV5-1	few	TGCGCCAGCAGCCAGGGCAGATATGGCTACACCTTC	CASSQGRYGYTF
-	TRBJ1-5	16	TRBV19	-	TGTGCCAGTAGTATGTTCGTCCAGGGCCCCAATCAGCCCCAGCATTTT	CASSMFVQGPNQPQHF
TRBD1	TRBJ2-7	15	TRBV7-9	-	TGTGCCAGCAGTCGTTCCGGGACAGTTAACTACGAGCAGTACTTC	CASSRSGTVNYEQYF
-	TRBJ1-2	14	TRBV5-3	-	TGTGCCAGAAGCTTGGACAGGTCCTGCTATGGCTACACCTTC	CARSLDRSCYGYTF
-	TRBJ1-3	15	TRBV7-9	-	TGTGCCAGCAGCTTGTGGCGGAGCTCTGGAAACACCATATATTTT	CASSLWRSSGNTIYF
-	TRBJ2-5	13	TRBV10-3	-	TGTGCCATCAGTGGGCAGGTAGAAGAGACCCAGTACTTC	CAISGQVEETQYF
-	TRBJ1-6	14	TRBV2	-	TGTGCCAGCAGTGAGAGGAGGGGTAATTCACCCCTCCACTTT	CASSERRGNSPLHF
-	TRBJ2-7	15	TRBV7-6	-	TGTGCCAGCAGCTTAAACAGGGGAGGTTCCTACGAGCAGTACTTC	CASSLNRGGSYEQYF
TRBD1	TRBJ1-6	17	TRBV5-1	-	TGCGCCAGCAGCTTATGGACAGGGAGCTCCTATAATTCACCCCTCCACTTT	CASSLWTGSSYNSPLHF
-	TRBJ2-2	11	TRBV5-1	-	TGCGCCAGCAGCTTTAACTGGGAGCTGTTTTTT	CASSFNWELFF
-	TRBJ1-1	14	TRBV11-2	-	TGTGCCAGCAGCTTAGATCCCCAAAACACTGAAGCTTTCTTT	CASSLDPQNTEAFF
-	TRBJ1-4	15	TRBV5-1	-	TGCGCCAGCAGCTTGTTAGGGGTATCTAATGAAAAACTGTTTTTT	CASSLLGVSNEKLFF
TRBD1	TRBJ1-1	13	TRBV5-1	-	TGCGCCAGCAGCCCTGCGGACAGGGGGCGTACTTTCTTT	CASSPADRGRTFF
-	TRBJ2-1	14	TRBV30	-	TGTGCCTGGAGTCTTGGGGGCATTAGTCATGAGCAGTTCTTC	CAWSLGGISHEQFF
-	TRBJ2-7	14	TRBV5-1	-	TGCGCCAGCAGCTTGAGTCTCCCTTTACAGGAGCAGTACTTC	CASSLSLPLQEQYF
TRBD2	TRBJ2-7	17	TRBV5-1	-	TGCGCCAGCAGCTTTGGGCTAAGCGGGAGTAAAGACTACGAGCAGTACTTC	CASSFGLSGSKDYEQYF
TRBD2	TRBJ2-5	15	TRBV5-4	-	TGTGCCAGCAGCTTCGGGGGAGGGACCCAAGAGACCCAGTACTTC	CASSFGGGTQETQYF
TRBD2	TRBJ2-1	15	TRBV7-3	-	TGTGCCAGCAGCCGAAGGGGGGGTAGCGGGGGTGAGCAGTTCTTC	CASSRRGGSGGEQFF
TRBD2	TRBJ2-1	16	TRBV7-9	once	TGTGCCAGCACCGTTAGCGGGTCGAGCTCCTACAATGAGCAGTTCTTC	CASTVSGSSSYNEQFF
TRBD1	TRBJ2-3	14	TRBV10-3	-	TGTGCCACCCGCCCGGACAGGTCCGAAGATACGCAGTATTTT	CATRPDRSEDTQYF
-	TRBJ2-2	14	TRBV11-2	-	TGTGCCAGCAGCCATTGGACAAGCCCTCAGGGGCTGTTTTTT	CASSHWTSPQGLFF
TRBD2	TRBJ2-7	15	TRBV11-3	-	TGTGCCAGCAGTCCTAGCGGGGGTACCTCCTACGAGCAGTACTTC	CASSPSGGTSYEQYF
-	TRBJ2-7	11	TRBV20-1	-	TGCAGTGCTGCGAGTGAGAGGCGGCAGTACTTC	CSAASERRQYF
-	TRBJ1-2	13	TRBV7-9	-	TGTGCCAGCAGCAACAGAGGGGGCTATGGCTACACCTTC	CASSNRGGYGYTF
TRBD2	TRBJ2-7	15	TRBV29-1	-	TGCAGCGTTGAGGGGAGCTCTAGCGGGGCCTACGAGCAGTACTTC	CSVEGSSSGAYEQYF
TRBD2	TRBJ2-2	16	TRBV18	few	TGTGCCAGCTCACCAGCACTAGCGGGAGTATCCGGGGAGCTGTTTTTT	CASSPALAGVSGELFF
TRBD2	TRBJ2-2	15	TRBV10-3	-	TGTGCCAGCAAACTAGCGGGAGACTCGGCCGGGGAGCTGTTTTTT	CASKLAGDSAGELFF
TRBD1	TRBJ1-3	15	TRBV2	-	TGTGCCAGCAGTGGACAGGGTCCCTCTGGAAACACCATATATTTT	CASSGQGPSGNTIYF
TRBD1	TRBJ2-5	15	TRBV11-1	-	TGTGCCAGCAGCTTCCCAGACAGGGGGGAAGAGACCCAGTACTTC	CASSFPDRGEETQYF
TRBD2	TRBJ2-7	16	TRBV12-5	-	TGTGCTAGTGGTTTGTTTAGCGGGAGGGTCCCCTACGAGCAGTACTTC	CASGLFSGRVPYEQYF
-	TRBJ1-3	15	TRBV30	-	TGTGCCTGGAGCCGGGGGTCCGCCTCTGGAAACACCATATATTTT	CAWSRGSASGNTIYF
TRBD1	TRBJ2-3	11	TRBV10-2	-	TGCGCCAGCAGTGATGGGACAGGGTTGTATTTT	CASSDGTGLYF
TRBD1	TRBJ2-1	13	TRBV2	-	TGTGCCAGCATGACTGAAACAGGGGCTCGACAGTTCTTC	CASMTETGARQFF
TRBD2	TRBJ2-7	17	TRBV19	-	TGTGCCAGTAGTATAGATTCCGAAGCGGGAGGCTCCTACGAGCAGTACTTC	CASSIDSEAGGSYEQYF
TRBD2	TRBJ2-3	16	TRBV7-2	-	TGTGCCAGCAGCTTAGAGGGGACTAGCGGGAAAGATACGCAGTATTTT	CASSLEGTSGKDTQYF
TRBD2	TRBJ2-7	15	TRBV5-8	-	TGTGCCAGCAGCTGGGGACTAGCGCGAACCTACGAGCAGTACTTC	CASSWGLARTYEQYF
TRBD2	TRBJ2-3	15	TRBV6-6	-	TGTGCCAGCAGTATAGCGGGGGGCCGCACAGATACGCAGTATTTT	CASSIAGGRTDTQYF
TRBD1	TRBJ1-4	17	TRBV4-1	-	TGCGCCAGCAGCCGATTCCCCAGGGGGGTAGGGAATGAAAAACTGTTTTTT	CASSRFPRGVGNEKLFF
TRBD1	TRBJ1-4	17	TRBV5-1	-	TGCGCCAGCAGCTTGGTTTACTCCGGGACAGGGGATGAAAAACTGTTTTTT	CASSLVYSGTGDEKLFF
TRBD1	TRBJ2-7	14	TRBV4-1	-	TGCGCCAGCAGCCAAAACGACAGGGGCTACGAGCAGTACTTC	CASSQNDRGYEQYF
TRBD2	TRBJ2-5	16	TRBV6-4	-	TGTGCCAGCAGTGAAATAGGGACTAGCGGGTTACGGAGTATGCACTTC	CASSEIGTSGLRSMHF
TRBD1	TRBJ2-3	15	TRBV18	-	TGTGCCAGCTCACCACAGTACAGGGGTGTTGGAACGCAGTATTTT	CASSPQYRGVGTQYF